This is a list of T cell receptor beta chains from one sample in a study of control samples from healthy donors and cancer patients. Method: immunoSEQ multiplex PCR; TCRdb's copy keeps in-frame clones and lacks some. Seen here are about 170,000 clones, more than 90% observed once, and the top ten hold 2%. The sequencing input was blood. The receptors stem from a woman aged 40 to 55 in good health. Each CDR3 is given with its conserved first and last residue. D genes are given only for firm matches. Clone size is shown for a subset of rows, as once, few, many or a class of expanded clone.

TRBV24-1	NA	13	NA	TRBJ2-7	CATTLRPRYEQYF	TGTGCCACCACGTTGAGACCTCGGTACGAGCAGTACTTC
TRBV7-2	NA	16	TRBD2	TRBJ2-1	CASSTRGLAGGEEQFF	TGTGCCAGCAGCACACGAGGACTAGCGGGGGGTGAGGAGCAGTTCTTC
TRBV27	NA	13	NA	TRBJ2-2	CASSLGGLGELFF	TGTGCCAGCAGTTTAGGGGGCCTCGGGGAGCTGTTTTTT
TRBV29-1	once	12	NA	TRBJ1-2	CSVEVNNYGYTF	TGCAGCGTTGAGGTGAATAACTATGGCTACACCTTC
TRBV11-3	few	17	NA	TRBJ2-3	CASSSKPGKLRTDTQYF	TGTGCCAGCAGCTCCAAGCCGGGAAAATTGAGGACAGATACGCAGTATTTT
TRBV6-6	NA	14	TRBD1	TRBJ2-4	CASRYTGTGNIQYF	TGTGCCAGTCGCTATACGGGGACAGGCAACATTCAGTACTTC
TRBV11-2	NA	14	NA	TRBJ1-6	CASSLNQGNSPLHF	TGTGCCAGCAGCTTAAATCAGGGGAATTCACCCCTCCACTTT
TRBV27	NA	13	NA	TRBJ2-3	CASSSDLTDTQYF	TGTGCCAGCAGCTCAGATCTCACAGATACGCAGTATTTT
TRBV5-6	NA	15	NA	TRBJ1-4	CASSSKGLPNEKLFF	TGTGCCAGCAGCTCAAAGGGGCTCCCTAATGAAAAACTGTTTTTT
TRBV6-5	NA	14	NA	TRBJ2-3	CASSPLWRTDTQYF	TGTGCCAGCAGCCCATTGTGGAGGACAGATACGCAGTATTTT
TRBV5-1	NA	14	NA	TRBJ1-1	CASSPGDTEGEAFF	TGCGCCAGCAGCCCCGGGGACACTGAAGGGGAAGCTTTCTTT
TRBV2	NA	15	TRBD1	TRBJ1-6	CASSGVGGSNSPLHF	TGTGCCAGCAGTGGGGTAGGGGGCAGTAATTCACCCCTCCACTTT
TRBV5-4	NA	14	NA	TRBJ2-1	CASSLRGAYNEQFF	TGTGCCAGCAGCTTGAGGGGAGCCTACAATGAGCAGTTCTTC
TRBV30	NA	10	NA	TRBJ2-7	CAWARPTVDF	TGTGCCTGGGCAAGGCCCACGGTGGACTTC
TRBV4-1	NA	16	NA	TRBJ2-3	CASSQVPGVDTDTQYF	TGCGCCAGCAGCCAAGTTCCAGGGGTGGATACAGATACGCAGTATTTT
TRBV5-8	once	14	NA	TRBJ1-5	CASSLSREGRPQHF	TGTGCCAGCAGCTTATCGAGGGAAGGCCGGCCCCAGCATTTT
TRBV3-1/TRBV3-2	NA	18	TRBD2	TRBJ2-2	CASSQPGLAGENTGELFF	TGTGCCAGCAGCCAACCGGGACTAGCGGGGGAGAACACCGGGGAGCTGTTTTTT
TRBV10-3	NA	13	NA	TRBJ1-1	CAISDARGTEAFF	TGTGCCATCAGTGACGCTAGGGGGACTGAAGCTTTCTTT
TRBV6-5	once	13	NA	TRBJ1-1	CASSGGARTEAFF	TGTGCCAGCTCCGGGGGGGCGAGAACTGAAGCTTTCTTT
TRBV6-5	NA	15	TRBD1	TRBJ1-4	CASRPMGQGAEKLFF	TGTGCCAGCAGGCCGATGGGACAGGGTGCGGAAAAACTGTTTTTT
TRBV6-5	NA	14	NA	TRBJ1-2	CASSSAGENYGYTF	TGTGCCAGCAGTTCCGCAGGGGAGAACTATGGCTACACCTTC
TRBV5-4	NA	15	TRBD1	TRBJ2-7	CASSSGGTGGEQQYF	TGTGCCAGCAGCTCCGGGGGGACAGGGGGCGAGCAGCAGTACTTC
TRBV27	NA	13	NA	TRBJ1-4	CASSLTGDEKLFF	TGTGCCAGCAGTTTAACTGGCGACGAAAAACTGTTTTTT
TRBV5-1	NA	15	NA	TRBJ1-2	CASSLAGGANYGYTF	TGCGCCAGCAGCTTGGCCGGGGGGGCTAACTATGGCTACACCTTC
TRBV7-9	NA	14	NA	TRBJ2-7	CASSPAWDYYEQYF	TGTGCCAGCAGCCCCGCTTGGGATTACTACGAGCAGTACTTC
TRBV19	NA	15	NA	TRBJ1-5	CASSTTGYGNQPQHF	TGTGCCAGTAGTACTACAGGGTATGGCAATCAGCCCCAGCATTTT
TRBV6-5	NA	10	NA	TRBJ1-1	CASHLGRAFF	TGTGCCAGCCATCTGGGTCGAGCTTTCTTT
TRBV30	NA	12	NA	TRBJ1-5	CAWTRVNQPQHF	TGTGCCTGGACTCGGGTCAATCAGCCCCAGCATTTT
TRBV6-5	few	12	NA	TRBJ2-7	CASRVRVSEQYF	TGTGCCAGCAGGGTCAGGGTATCCGAGCAGTACTTC
TRBV5-1	NA	14	NA	TRBJ1-6	CASSLAGMDSPLHF	TGCGCCAGCAGCTTGGCAGGGATGGATTCACCCCTCCACTTT
TRBV3-1/TRBV3-2	NA	13	NA	TRBJ1-1	CASSQLSGTQAFF	TGTGCCAGCAGCCAACTATCTGGGACACAAGCTTTCTTT
TRBV7-5	NA	16	NA	TRBJ1-3	CARRFISRDGGNTIYF	TGTGCCAGAAGATTTATTTCTCGGGATGGTGGAAACACCATATATTTT
TRBV19	NA	15	NA	TRBJ1-1	CASSIGSGGFTEAFF	TGTGCCAGTAGTATAGGATCGGGGGGCTTCACTGAAGCTTTCTTT
TRBV4-2	once	14	NA	TRBJ1-2	CASSQGGSFYGYTF	TGTGCCAGCAGCCAAGGGGGGAGCTTCTATGGCTACACCTTC
TRBV7-8	once	16	TRBD2	TRBJ2-1	CASFLAGAPSYNEQFF	TGTGCCAGCTTTCTAGCGGGTGCGCCCTCCTACAATGAGCAGTTCTTC
TRBV28	once	15	NA	TRBJ1-1	CASSLHRVRDTEAFF	TGTGCCAGCAGTCTCCACAGGGTCAGGGACACTGAAGCTTTCTTT
TRBV2	NA	11	NA	TRBJ2-1	CASSPYDEQFF	TGTGCCAGCAGTCCGTACGATGAGCAGTTCTTC
TRBV7-6	NA	16	NA	TRBJ2-3	CASSFGGWGQGDTQYF	TGTGCCAGCAGCTTTGGGGGTTGGGGCCAGGGAGATACGCAGTATTTT
TRBV7-9	NA	16	NA	TRBJ1-3	CASSFSRVSSGNTIYF	TGTGCCAGCAGCTTTTCGCGGGTTAGCTCTGGAAACACCATATATTTT
TRBV27	once	16	NA	TRBJ2-2	CASSSPTGVYTGELFF	TGTGCCAGCAGTTCGCCGACGGGGGTCTACACCGGGGAGCTGTTTTTT
TRBV14	NA	15	NA	TRBJ1-2	CASSQGTTPNYGYTF	TGTGCCAGCAGCCAGGGGACAACTCCTAACTATGGCTACACCTTC
TRBV7-6	once	16	NA	TRBJ2-2	CASSLAGASNTGELFF	TGTGCCAGCAGCTTAGCAGGGGCCTCGAACACCGGGGAGCTGTTTTTT
TRBV18	NA	15	TRBD1	TRBJ1-2	CASSPGTGWHYGYTF	TGTGCCAGCTCACCCGGGACAGGCTGGCACTATGGCTACACCTTC
TRBV28	NA	16	TRBD1	TRBJ1-2	CASSSPQGKISYGYTF	TGTGCCAGCAGTTCTCCACAGGGGAAAATCTCCTATGGCTACACCTTC
TRBV6-5	NA	13	NA	TRBJ1-2	CASSFTGFRGYTF	TGTGCCAGCAGCTTTACAGGCTTTCGAGGCTACACCTTC
TRBV2	NA	11	NA	TRBJ2-5	CASGPQETQYF	TGTGCCAGCGGCCCCCAAGAGACCCAGTACTTC
TRBV2	NA	14	NA	TRBJ2-7	CATVEKGPSYEQYF	TGTGCCACCGTGGAGAAGGGGCCATCCTACGAGCAGTACTTC
TRBV6-5	NA	16	TRBD2	TRBJ2-5	CASSYSNSGGVRTQYF	TGTGCCAGCAGTTACTCCAATAGCGGGGGGGTCAGGACCCAGTACTTC
TRBV4-1	NA	14	TRBD1	TRBJ1-2	CASSLRTGGDGYTF	TGCGCCAGCAGCCTACGGACAGGGGGCGATGGCTACACCTTC
TRBV4-1	few	14	TRBD1	TRBJ1-5	CASSPDRGNQPQHF	TGCGCCAGCAGCCCGGACAGGGGCAATCAGCCCCAGCATTTT
TRBV4-1	once	15	NA	TRBJ1-2	CASSQAGSTNYGYTF	TGCGCCAGCAGCCAAGCCGGGTCCACTAACTATGGCTACACCTTC
TRBV2	few	16	TRBD1	TRBJ1-2	CASSGTGPRLGGGYTF	TGTGCCAGCAGCGGGACAGGGCCCCGTTTGGGAGGTGGCTACACCTTC
TRBV5-1	NA	14	TRBD1	TRBJ2-5	CASSFSGGRETQYF	TGCGCCAGCAGCTTCTCAGGGGGCCGGGAGACCCAGTACTTC
TRBV11-2	NA	13	NA	TRBJ2-2	CASRAQGTGELFF	TGTGCCAGCAGGGCGCAGGGCACCGGGGAGCTGTTTTTT
TRBV10-2	NA	11	NA	TRBJ1-1	CASSLGGEAFF	TGCGCCAGCAGTTTGGGGGGGGAGGCTTTCTTT
TRBV18	NA	16	NA	TRBJ2-2	CASSPLSGLNTGELFF	TGTGCCAGCTCACCGCTTTCGGGACTGAACACCGGGGAGCTGTTTTTT
TRBV13	NA	12	TRBD1	TRBJ1-2	CASSPQGQGYTF	TGTGCCAGCAGCCCACAGGGGCAGGGCTACACCTTC